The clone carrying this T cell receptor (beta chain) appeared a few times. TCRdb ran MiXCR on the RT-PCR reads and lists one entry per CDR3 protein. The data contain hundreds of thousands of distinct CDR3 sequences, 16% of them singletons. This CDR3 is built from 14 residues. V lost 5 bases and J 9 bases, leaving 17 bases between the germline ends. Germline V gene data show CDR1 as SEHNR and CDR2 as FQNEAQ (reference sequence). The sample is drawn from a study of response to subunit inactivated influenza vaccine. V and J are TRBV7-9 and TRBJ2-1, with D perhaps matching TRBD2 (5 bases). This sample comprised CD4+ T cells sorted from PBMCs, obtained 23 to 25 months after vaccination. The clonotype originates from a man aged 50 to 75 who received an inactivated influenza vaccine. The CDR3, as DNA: TGTGCCAGCAGCCACGCAGCGGCGCTCGTTGAGCAGTTCTTC. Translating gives CASSHAAALVEQFF.